These 2 T cell receptor beta chains were all obtained from the same sample, sequenced in a study of blood T cell repertoires in COVID-19. The table came from immunoSEQ multiplex PCR; TCRdb's copy has only in-frame clones and leaves some out. This table has 140,000 to 150,000 clones, over 70% appearing once. Sequencing input: peripheral blood. The receptors derive from a human donor in a cohort sampled during active COVID-19.

The DNA of the CDR3 is TGTGCCAGCAAGGGACAGGGATTGTCCTACGAGCAGTACGTC. It translates to CASKGQGLSYEQYV. The chain combines TRBV6-1 with TRBJ2-7; 9 bases line up with TRBD1. Germline V gene sequence: CDR1 MNHNS, CDR2 SASEGT. The CDR3 loop spans 14 amino acids. Trimming removed 7 bases from V and 1 base from J; junction bases left unmatched: 5.

The J gene is TRBJ1-1, the V gene TRBV6-4, with 7 bases matching TRBD1. Trimming took 2 bases from V and 3 from J; bases not matched to a gene: 6. This CDR3 region has 15 residues. Germline CDR1 MRHNA, CDR2 SNTAGT. The chain's CDR3 is CASSDVTGRHTEAFF. The DNA of the CDR3 is TGTGCCAGCAGTGACGTGACAGGGAGGCACACTGAAGCTTTCTTT.